These 26 T cell receptor beta chains originate from one sample sequenced in a study of identical twins. TCRdb reprocessed the 5' RACE reads with MiXCR, giving one entry per CDR3 protein. The profile covers roughly 750,000 distinct CDR3 sequences, with 20% to 25% appearing a single time and about 4.3% taken by the ten largest. In addition, the sample was reused for a study of T cells expressing NK-cell markers.

The source material was PBMCs. The receptors were gathered from a woman between 18 and 29 years old in good health.

This clonotype occurred a few times. The chain has TRBV6-2 or TRBV6-3 and TRBJ2-7, with D possibly matching TRBD2 (5 bases). CDR3 length: 15 amino acids. In germline, CDR1 is MNHEY, CDR2 SVGEGT. V lost 6 bases to trimming and J lost 3 bases, with 18 bases between them. The CDR3 loop is CASRTARPRGYEQYF. DNA for the CDR3: TGTGCCAGCAGAACCGCGAGGCCCCGGGGCTACGAGCAGTACTTC.

The chain recombines TRBV10-3 with TRBJ2-7, with TRBD1 identical over 10 bases. Per the germline V gene, CDR1 is ENHRY and CDR2 is SYGVKD. The CDR3 is made up of 15 amino acids. With V trimmed by 3 bases and J by 2 bases, 4 bases remained unmatched. This chain's CDR3 is CAISDRDRGTYEQYF. CDR3 bases: TGTGCCATCAGTGACCGGGACAGGGGAACCTACGAGCAGTACTTC.

This clonotype was detected only a few times. V usage is TRBV20-1 and J usage is TRBJ2-5; tentatively, D is TRBD1 (7 bases). V was trimmed by 6 bases and J by 2 bases, leaving 16 bases between them. CDR3 size: 14 residues. The V gene's germline CDR1 is DFQATT and CDR2 SNEGSKA (reference sequence). The CDR3 region is CSAYAQGRQETQYF. CDR3 nucleotide sequence: TGCAGTGCGTACGCACAGGGGAGGCAAGAGACCCAGTACTTC.

The chain is built from TRBV12-3 or TRBV12-4 and TRBJ1-1, with D possibly TRBD1 on 6 matching bases. Deletions cut 5 bases from V and 1 base from J, with 14 bases between. The CDR3 has 15 amino acids. CDR3 DNA sequence: TGTGCCAGCAGTCCGTCGACAGGCGGGAACACTGAAGCTTTCTTT. Translation gives CASSPSTGGNTEAFF.

This clonotype was recorded a few times. The chain joins TRBV6-1 to TRBJ2-1; 7 nucleotides line up with TRBD1. V lost 7 bases and J lost 8; bases outside the gene matches: 8. Germline V gene lookup returns CDR1 MNHNS and CDR2 SASEGT. The CDR3 extends over 13 amino acids. The CDR3 DNA reads as TGTGCCAGCATCGAGAGACAGGGTTATGAGCAGTTCTTC. Its translation: CASIERQGYEQFF.

V usage is TRBV7-2 and J usage is TRBJ1-6, with D unresolved. The CDR3 loop spans 16 amino acids. With 4 bases removed from V and 8 bases from J, the gap between germline ends came to 18 bases. The germline V gene has CDR1 SGHTA and CDR2 FQGNSA. This CDR3 is CASSSPPRNKDSPLHF. The CDR3 DNA follows: TGTGCCAGCAGCTCCCCCCCCAGGAACAAAGATTCACCCCTCCACTTT. Full variable domain (outside the CDR3, taken from reference TRBV7-2 and TRBJ1-6): GAGVSQSPSNKVTEKGKDVELRCDPISGHTALYWYRQSLGQGLEFLIYFQGNSAPDKSGLPSDRFSAERTGGSVSTLTIQRTQQEDSAVYLCASSSPPRNKDSPLHFGNGTRLTVT.

A few counts support this clonotype. The chain links TRBV13 to TRBJ2-3; tentative D call: TRBD1 (7 bases). V dropped 4 bases and J dropped 4 bases, with 12 bases sitting between them. CDR1 PRHDT and CDR2 FYEKMQ come from the germline V gene (reference sequence). The CDR3 has 14 amino acids. CDR3 sequence reads: CASSSQGGADTQYF. Here the CDR3 DNA reads TGTGCCAGCAGCTCCCAGGGGGGCGCAGATACGCAGTATTTT.

The V call is TRBV12-3 or TRBV12-4, the J call TRBJ1-1, with D perhaps TRBD1 (5 bases). V was trimmed by 7 bases and J by 1 base, leaving 13 bases between them. This CDR3 contains 14 residues. The CDR3 DNA reads TGTGCCAGCAACTTAAGACAGACGAACACTGAAGCTTTCTTT. Protein: CASNLRQTNTEAFF.

The rearrangement joins TRBV6-5 to TRBJ2-3; 8 bases map to TRBD2. This CDR3 contains 14 residues. Per the germline V gene, CDR1 is MNHEY and CDR2 is SVGAGI. Trimming cost V 0 bases and J 10 bases; bases outside gene matches: 6. The DNA of the CDR3 is TGTGCCAGCAGTTACTCGAGGACTAGCAGCGCGCAGTATTTT. As protein: CASSYSRTSSAQYF.

This clonotype occurred a few times. The chain combines TRBV4-1 with TRBJ2-1; D is perhaps TRBD1 (5 bases). The ends were cut back, 4 bases at V and 8 bases at J, with 15 bases in the middle. CDR1 MGHRA and CDR2 YSYEKL come from the germline V gene. The length of the CDR3 is 14 residues. CDR3 DNA sequence: TGCGCCAGCAGCCCAGGCCAGACAGTGGATGAGCAGTTCTTC. Protein sequence: CASSPGQTVDEQFF.

A few counts support this clonotype. The chain links TRBV7-9 to TRBJ2-3; D is perhaps TRBD2 (5 bases). The CDR3 length is 15 residues. The germline V and J ends were trimmed by 1 base and 5 bases, with 13 bases remaining between them. CDR1 and CDR2 (germline): SEHNR, FQNEAQ (reference sequence). CDR3 sequence reads: CASSLGGSRGDTQYF. Written as DNA, the CDR3 is TGTGCCAGCAGCTTAGGAGGGTCGAGAGGAGATACGCAGTATTTT.

This clonotype was seen many times. The CDR3 bases are TGTGCCAGCAGTCCCCAGGGGGCGAACACTGAAGCTTTCTTT. The encoded protein is CASSPQGANTEAFF. The chain links TRBV27 to TRBJ1-1; 8 bases fit TRBD1. Germline V gene lookup returns CDR1 MNHEY and CDR2 SMNVEV (reference sequence). The CDR3 contains 14 residues. Trimming took 5 bases from V and 1 from J; bases not matched to a gene: 3.

The sample holds a few counts of this clonotype. The chain joins TRBV4-3 to TRBJ2-1; possibly TRBD2 for D (6 bases). The germline gives CDR1 LGHNA, CDR2 YSLEER. CDR3 length: 16 amino acids. V lost 0 bases and J lost 1, with 10 bases in between. The CDR3 protein is CASSQETGSSYNEQFF. DNA of the CDR3: TGCGCCAGCAGCCAAGAAACCGGGAGTTCCTACAATGAGCAGTTCTTC.

This rearrangement joins TRBV9 to TRBJ2-2; 9 bases fit TRBD1. The V segment lost 7 bases and the J segment 1 base; nucleotides outside the gene matches: 2. CDR3 length: 14 amino acids. CDR1 SGDLS and CDR2 YYNGEE come from the germline V gene. CDR3 region: CASGQGQNTGELFF. The CDR3 nucleotides read TGTGCCAGCGGACAGGGGCAGAACACCGGGGAGCTGTTTTTT.

In this sample, this clonotype turned up a few times. The rearrangement joins TRBV12-3 or TRBV12-4 to TRBJ2-2, with TRBD2 matching 10 bases. The CDR3 runs 16 residues. Trimming cost V 3 bases and J 5 bases; bases outside gene matches: 6. The CDR3 region has the DNA TGTGCCAGCAGTTTCAGCGGGAGGGCCGGGACCGGGGAGCTGTTTTTT. Its protein product is CASSFSGRAGTGELFF.

The genes are TRBV6-2 or TRBV6-3 and TRBJ2-5; D is uncertain. V was clipped by 5 bases and J by 4 bases, with 5 bases between them. CDR1 is MNHEY and CDR2 is SVGEGT in the germline V gene. CDR3 length equals 11 residues. As DNA, the CDR3 is TGTGCCAGCAGTCGTACAGAGACCCAGTACTTC. Translation gives CASSRTETQYF.

The gene calls are TRBV29-1 and TRBJ1-1; D remains ambiguous. Trimming pared 5 bases from V and 11 bases from J, leaving 15 bases between. CDR1 is SQVTM, CDR2 ANQGSEA, per germline. The CDR3 covers 11 residues. CDR3 in amino acids: CSVTKGRWAFF. Here the CDR3 DNA reads TGCAGCGTTACCAAGGGCAGATGGGCTTTCTTT.

The V call is TRBV5-8, the J call TRBJ2-3; D tentatively fits TRBD1 or TRBD2 (5 bases each). Deletions cut 1 base from V and 6 bases from J, with 15 bases between. CDR1 and CDR2 (germline): SGHTS, YDEGEE. The CDR3 covers 15 residues. The CDR3 DNA reads as TGTGCCAGCAGCTTGAGAGGGACGAGGACCGATACGCAGTATTTT. It encodes CASSLRGTRTDTQYF.

This clonotype was counted many times. The chain carries TRBV29-1 and TRBJ1-1, with D perhaps matching TRBD1 (6 bases). V was shortened by 6 bases and J by 8 bases, with 13 bases between the two germline ends. Germline V gene lookup returns CDR1 SQVTM and CDR2 ANQGSEA. The CDR3 consists of 11 residues. As DNA, the CDR3 is TGCAGCGTCTTCCAGGGGTCCGAAGCTTTCTTT. Translated: CSVFQGSEAFF.

This clonotype was observed a handful of times. The CDR3 DNA sequence: TGCAGCGTTCTTTTCAGGGGGCACGGCTCCTACGAGCAGTACTTC. This sequence encodes CSVLFRGHGSYEQYF. The chain carries TRBV29-1 and TRBJ2-7; 8 positions agree with TRBD1. This CDR3 contains 15 residues. From germline, CDR1 is SQVTM and CDR2 ANQGSEA. The V and J ends lost 5 bases and 0 bases, in that order; junction bases with no gene match: 9.

This clonotype was seen at least ten times. The chain uses TRBV20-1 and TRBJ2-4; 9 bases align to TRBD1. This CDR3 is 16 amino acids long. Germline-derived CDR1 and CDR2 are DFQATT and SNEGSKA (reference sequence). After removal of 0 bases from V and 6 bases from J, the junction contained 9 bases not matched to a gene. The DNA of the CDR3 is TGCAGTGCTAGAGATCAGGGGACAGGGTCTAGAAACATTCAGTACTTC. Its protein product is CSARDQGTGSRNIQYF.

To note about this clonotype: The junction departs from germline at one end; a sequencing error may be responsible. The genes are TRBV7-9 and TRBJ2-1; D is perhaps TRBD2 (6 bases). CDR1 is SEHNR and CDR2 is FQNEAQ in the germline V gene (reference sequence). There are 15 residues in the CDR3. The CDR3 DNA is TGTGCCAGCAACTTCGGGAGTGCAAGGAACAATGTGCAGTTCTTC. Residues: CASNFGSARNNVQFF. The entire variable domain, with the rest obtained from reference TRBV7-9 and TRBJ2-1, is as follows: DTGVSQNPRHKITKRGQNVTFRCDPISEHNRLYWYRQTLGQGPEFLTYFQNEAQLEKSRLLSDRFSAERPKGSFSTLEIQRTEQGDSAMYLCASNFGSARNNVQFFGPGTRLTVL.

This clonotype was found a few times. The chain combines TRBV14 with TRBJ1-1; weak D call: TRBD1 (6 bases). Germline V gives CDR1 SGHDN, CDR2 FVKESK. V was trimmed by 0 bases and J by 0 bases, leaving 11 bases between them. The CDR3 has 16 amino acids. CDR3 region: CASSQDTGQLNTEAFF. For the CDR3, the DNA is TGTGCCAGCAGCCAAGATACCGGACAGCTGAACACTGAAGCTTTCTTT.

This clonotype was detected ten times or more. The chain is built from TRBV29-1 and TRBJ2-2; TRBD2 is a possible D gene (5 bases). The germline CDR1 and CDR2 sequences are SQVTM and ANQGSEA. This CDR3 comprises 14 residues. V gave up 6 bases and J gave up 6 bases, with 17 bases separating them. The CDR3, as DNA: TGCAGCGTCTCTAGCTGGAGCAGCGCCGGGGAGCTGTTTTTT. Translation: CSVSSWSSAGELFF.

This clonotype occurred a few times. The chain employs TRBV15 and TRBJ2-1, with D possibly TRBD2 on 5 matching bases. The CDR3 runs 15 residues. CDR1 is LNHNV and CDR2 is YYDKDF in the germline V gene (reference sequence). Trimming took off 3 bases at V and 2 bases at J, with 11 bases between the two ends. Here the CDR3 reads CATSRRVGTYNEQFF. The CDR3 DNA is TGTGCCACCAGCAGGCGGGTGGGTACCTACAATGAGCAGTTCTTC.

Only a few counts were recorded for this clonotype. The CDR3 DNA reads TGTGCCAGCAGTTGGGTAGCGGGAGGGAATGAGCAGTTCTTC. This gives the protein CASSWVAGGNEQFF. V gene TRBV6-5 combines with J gene TRBJ2-1; 11 positions match TRBD2. The CDR3 runs 14 residues. CDR1 MNHEY and CDR2 SVGAGI come from the germline V gene. The ends lost 4 bases at V and 7 bases at J; junction bases unmatched: 3.